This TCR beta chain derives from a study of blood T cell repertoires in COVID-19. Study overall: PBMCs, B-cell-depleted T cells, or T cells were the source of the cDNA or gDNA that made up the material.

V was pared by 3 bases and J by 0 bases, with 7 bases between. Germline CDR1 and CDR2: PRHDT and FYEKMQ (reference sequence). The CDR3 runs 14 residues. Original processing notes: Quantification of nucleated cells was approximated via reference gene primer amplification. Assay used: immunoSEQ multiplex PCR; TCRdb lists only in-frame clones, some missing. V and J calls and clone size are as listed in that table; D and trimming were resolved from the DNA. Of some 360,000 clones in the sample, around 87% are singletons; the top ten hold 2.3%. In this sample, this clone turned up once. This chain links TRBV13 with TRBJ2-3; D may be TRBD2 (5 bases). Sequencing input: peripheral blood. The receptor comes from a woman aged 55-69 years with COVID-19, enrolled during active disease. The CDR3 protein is CASSLAGSTDTQYF. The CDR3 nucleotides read TGTGCCAGCAGCTTGGCGGGCAGCACAGATACGCAGTATTTT.